This T cell receptor beta chain was retrieved from a study of Ad26.COV2.S vaccination and SARS-CoV-2 variants. The length of the CDR3 is 15 residues. Trimming pared 3 bases from V and 3 bases from J, leaving 12 bases between. Germline CDR1 and CDR2: LGHDT and YNNKEL (reference sequence). Treatment reported: around 19 received Ad26.COV2.S at low or high dose, single or two shots; about 5 received placebo; per-sample allocation not given. The samples date from day 63 after the first vaccine or placebo injection. Participants' vaccine, an Ad26 vector, delivered Wuhan-strain SARS-CoV-2 spike. As to this clone: Its antigen is unknown.

Here immunoSEQ multiplex PCR was the method, and the copy in TCRdb shows in-frame clones only, minus some. The sample contains a few hundred thousand clones, approximately 89% of which appear only once. The study, taken as a whole, reports: Assessments of TCR breadth and depth may have underestimated the total T cell responses.

This specimen consisted of peripheral blood, obtained in a trial of Ad26.COV2.S vaccine versus placebo. The source of this sequence is a person aged 18-65 years who received the Ad26.COV2.S COVID-19 vaccine or a placebo. The V call is TRBV3-1 (or the pseudogene TRBV3-2), the J call TRBJ1-5; weak D call: TRBD1 (5 bases). The CDR3 sequence: CASSHRAGLNQPQHF. The CDR3 DNA reads TGTGCCAGCAGCCACCGGGCAGGGCTCAATCAGCCCCAGCATTTT.